This entry lists 18 T cell receptor beta chains sequenced from one sample in a study of vaccination and CD4 T cells after COVID-19. Indicated treatment: approximately 9-day PBMC culture with coronavirus spike peptide pools or control peptides (ViraFEST assay). For these receptors, no antigen is known. Cultured CD4+ T-cell DNA underwent Oncomine TCR Beta short-read sequencing. TCRdb reprocessed the PCR reads with MiXCR, giving one entry per CDR3 protein. In the table there are about 13,000 distinct CDR3 sequences, 41% of which are singletons. The sample here was CD4+ T cells from blood, cultured in vitro, taken after SARS-CoV-2 vaccination. These receptors all come from a human donor who had recovered from COVID-19.

This chain connects TRBV7-9 to TRBJ1-1; TRBD1 matches at 11 bases. Germline V lookup: CDR1 SEHNR, CDR2 FQNEAQ (reference sequence). This CDR3 region has 17 residues. Trimming removed 4 bases from V and 6 bases from J; junction bases left unmatched: 13. CDR3 amino acids: CASSSDGDRGFMAEAFF. The CDR3 DNA follows: TGTGCCAGCAGCTCGGATGGGGACAGGGGGTTTATGGCTGAAGCTTTCTTT.

The CDR3 here is CASIRLAGDSRAGELFF. CDR3 bases: TGTGCCAGCATCAGACTAGCGGGGGACTCGAGGGCCGGGGAGCTGTTTTTT. The V and J genes are TRBV6-1 and TRBJ2-2, with 12 nucleotides matching TRBD2. This CDR3 is 17 amino acids long. Germline V gene sequence: CDR1 MNHNS, CDR2 SASEGT. The V segment lost 7 bases and the J segment 6 bases; nucleotides outside the gene matches: 12.

CDR3 protein: CASSLETVRDSPLHF. The CDR3 nucleotides are TGTGCCAGCAGCTTGGAGACAGTAAGGGACTCACCCCTCCACTTT. The gene calls are TRBV5-4 and TRBJ1-6; the D gene is possibly TRBD1 (5 bases). V shed 0 bases and J shed 10 bases, with 14 bases lying between them. The CDR3 contains 15 residues. Germline CDR1 is SGHNT and CDR2 is YYREEE (reference sequence).

This clonotype occurred a few times. The J gene is TRBJ2-7, the V gene TRBV20-1; 11 bases map to TRBD1. The CDR3 covers 15 residues. Germline values: CDR1 DFQATT, CDR2 SNEGSKA (reference sequence). J was trimmed by 2 bases and V by 1 base; bases with no gene match: 4. The DNA for the CDR3 is TGCAGTGCTAGAGGGACAGGGGGCAATACCTACGAGCAGTACTTC. Protein sequence: CSARGTGGNTYEQYF.

The V gene is TRBV28, the J gene TRBJ2-7; 9 bases line up with TRBD1. Looked up from germline, CDR1 is MDHEN and CDR2 is SYDVKM. CDR3 length: 13 amino acids. V lost 6 bases to trimming and J lost 5 bases; unmatched junction nucleotides: 5. The CDR3 reads CASRKTGGHEQYF. CDR3 sequence (DNA): TGTGCCAGCAGAAAAACAGGGGGCCACGAGCAGTACTTC.

The chain has TRBV10-3 and TRBJ2-6, with no clear D. The V gene's germline CDR1 is ENHRY and CDR2 SYGVKD. The CDR3 is 15 residues long. The V end was cut by 9 bases, the J end by 0 bases, with 12 bases between. CDR3 sequence reads: CAIRPLSSGANVLTF. The CDR3 nucleotides are TGTGCCATACGACCCCTGAGCTCTGGGGCCAACGTCCTGACTTTC.

This chain uses TRBV6-1 with TRBJ2-2; TRBD1 is a possible D gene (7 bases). V was pared by 4 bases and J by 4 bases, with 16 bases between. This CDR3 spans 16 amino acids. CDR1 and CDR2 from the germline V gene are MNHNS and SASEGT. CDR3 nucleotides: TGTGCCAGCAGTGCCCTTTCAGGGGGGACCACCGGGGAGCTGTTTTTT. Translated, it gives CASSALSGGTTGELFF.

The rearrangement links TRBV6-2 or TRBV6-3 to TRBJ2-7; D not certain. The CDR3 is 13 residues long. Germline CDR1 and CDR2: MNHEY and SVGEGT. Trimming took 7 bases from V and 6 from J, leaving 16 bases between them. The CDR3 loop reads CASTDPPALEQYF. The CDR3 DNA sequence: TGTGCCAGCACCGACCCTCCAGCCCTCGAGCAGTACTTC.

The sample holds a few counts of this clonotype. The rearrangement joins TRBV28 to TRBJ2-3; TRBD2 aligns across 14 bases. V lost 6 bases and J lost 4; bases outside the gene matches: 3. Germline assignment: CDR1 MDHEN and CDR2 SYDVKM. This CDR3 spans 15 amino acids. The CDR3 protein is CASREGLAGADTQYF. The DNA of the CDR3 is TGTGCCAGCAGGGAGGGACTAGCGGGAGCAGATACGCAGTATTTT.

This sequence joins TRBV7-2 and TRBJ1-6; TRBD1 aligns across 11 bases. Germline V gives CDR1 SGHTA, CDR2 FQGNSA. The CDR3 is 20 residues long. V was clipped by 5 bases and J by 0 bases; unmatched bases: 12. DNA of the CDR3: TGTGCCAGCAGCCGCCAGCCGGGACAGGGGGTTAGCTCCTATAATTCACCCCTCCACTTT. Its protein is CASSRQPGQGVSSYNSPLHF.

Here the CDR3 reads CSASATDFHGYTF. In nucleotides, the CDR3 is TGCAGTGCTAGCGCGACAGATTTTCATGGCTACACCTTC. J is TRBJ1-2 and V is TRBV20-1; D is possibly TRBD1 (5 bases). The germline gives CDR1 DFQATT, CDR2 SNEGSKA (reference sequence). Trimming took 3 bases from V and 6 from J, leaving 14 bases between them. This CDR3 contains 13 residues.

The chain combines TRBV19 with TRBJ2-4; D ambiguous. The CDR3 runs to 15 residues. The ends were cut back, 5 bases at V and 0 bases at J, with 11 bases in the middle. Germline V gene sequence: CDR1 LNHDA, CDR2 SQIVND (reference sequence). The CDR3 spells CASSEGGVAKNIQYF. The CDR3 DNA reads as TGTGCCAGTAGTGAAGGTGGGGTAGCCAAAAACATTCAGTACTTC.

The chain has TRBV2 and TRBJ2-2, with unresolved D. Germline loops: CDR1 SNHLY, CDR2 FYNNEI. This CDR3 region has 13 residues. Trimming removed 2 bases from V and 5 bases from J, with 6 bases in between. The DNA for the CDR3 is TGTGCCAGCAGTGAACAGGAGACCGGGGAGCTGTTTTTT. Amino acid sequence: CASSEQETGELFF. Full variable domain (missing parts from reference TRBV2 and TRBJ2-2): EPEVTQTPSHQVTQMGQEVILRCVPISNHLYFYWYRQILGQKVEFLVSFYNNEISEKSEIFDDQFSVERPDGSNFTLKIRSTKLEDSAMYFCASSEQETGELFFGEGSRLTVL.

V and J are TRBV2 and TRBJ2-3; tentatively, D is TRBD2 (5 bases). The CDR3 contains 15 residues. V was shortened by 4 bases and J by 3 bases, with 14 bases between the two germline ends. CDR1 is SNHLY, CDR2 FYNNEI, per germline. CDR3 coding DNA: TGTGCCAGCAGTGTCAGGAGGCCGAATACAGATACGCAGTATTTT. Translation: CASSVRRPNTDTQYF.

J is TRBJ2-1 and V is TRBV6-1; unclear D gene. Per germline, CDR1 MNHNS and CDR2 SASEGT. The CDR3 runs 12 residues. V shed 7 bases and J shed 10 bases, with 14 bases lying between them. CDR3 in amino acids: CASKPPGPEQFF. CDR3 DNA sequence: TGTGCCAGCAAGCCTCCGGGTCCCGAGCAGTTCTTC.

This clonotype was seen more than once but under ten times. V usage is TRBV5-4 and J usage is TRBJ1-1; perhaps TRBD1 as D (6 bases). There are 14 residues in the CDR3. V gave up 3 bases and J gave up 4 bases, with 13 bases separating them. Germline CDR1 SGHNT, CDR2 YYREEE (reference sequence). CDR3 nucleotides: TGTGCCAGCAGCTCGATTGAACAGGGCACTGAAGCTTTCTTT. Encoded protein: CASSSIEQGTEAFF. Filled out from reference TRBV5-4 and TRBJ1-1, the complete variable domain reads ETGVTQSPTHLIKTRGQQVTLRCSSQSGHNTVSWYQQALGQGPQFIFQYYREEENGRGNFPPRFSGLQFPNYSSELNVNALELDDSALYLCASSSIEQGTEAFFGQGTRLTVV.

This clonotype was detected only a few times. V and J are TRBV7-9 and TRBJ1-2; 7 bases agree with TRBD1. V dropped 5 bases and J dropped 5; count of bases not matched to a gene: 8. CDR3 length: 14 residues. Per germline, CDR1 SEHNR and CDR2 FQNEAQ (reference sequence). The CDR3 region is CASSPGGAEYGYTF. The DNA of the CDR3 is TGTGCCAGCAGCCCAGGGGGGGCTGAGTATGGCTACACCTTC.

The chain combines TRBV12-3 or TRBV12-4 with TRBJ2-1; TRBD2 agrees at 10 bases. After removal of 6 bases from V and 6 bases from J, the junction contained 8 bases not matched to a gene. The CDR3 spans 15 residues. Here the CDR3 reads CASRASGSNANEQFF. The CDR3 DNA sequence: TGTGCCAGCAGGGCTAGCGGGAGTAACGCCAATGAGCAGTTCTTC.